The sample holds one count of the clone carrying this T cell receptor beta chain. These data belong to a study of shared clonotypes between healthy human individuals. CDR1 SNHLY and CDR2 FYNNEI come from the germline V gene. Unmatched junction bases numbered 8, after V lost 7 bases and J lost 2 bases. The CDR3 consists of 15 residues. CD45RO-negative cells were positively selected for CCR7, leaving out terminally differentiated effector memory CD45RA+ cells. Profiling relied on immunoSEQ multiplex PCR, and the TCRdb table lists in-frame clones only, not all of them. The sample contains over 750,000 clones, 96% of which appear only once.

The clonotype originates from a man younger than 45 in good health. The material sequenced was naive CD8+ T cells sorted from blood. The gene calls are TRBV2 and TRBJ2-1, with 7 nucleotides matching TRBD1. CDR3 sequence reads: CASNQGTVTYNEQFF. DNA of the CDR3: TGTGCCAGCAATCAGGGGACAGTAACCTACAATGAGCAGTTCTTC.